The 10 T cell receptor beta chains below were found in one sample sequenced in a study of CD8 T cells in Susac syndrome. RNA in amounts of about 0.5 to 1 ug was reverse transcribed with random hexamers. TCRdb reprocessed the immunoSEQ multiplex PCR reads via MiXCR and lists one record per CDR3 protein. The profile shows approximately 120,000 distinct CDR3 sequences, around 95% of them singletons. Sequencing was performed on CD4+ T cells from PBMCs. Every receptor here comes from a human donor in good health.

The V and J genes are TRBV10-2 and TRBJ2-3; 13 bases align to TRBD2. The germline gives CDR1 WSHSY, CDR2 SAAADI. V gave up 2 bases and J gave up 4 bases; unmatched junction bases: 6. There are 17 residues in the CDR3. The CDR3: CASSEPRTSGRADTQYF. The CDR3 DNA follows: TGCGCCAGCAGTGAGCCGAGGACTAGCGGGAGAGCAGATACGCAGTATTTT.

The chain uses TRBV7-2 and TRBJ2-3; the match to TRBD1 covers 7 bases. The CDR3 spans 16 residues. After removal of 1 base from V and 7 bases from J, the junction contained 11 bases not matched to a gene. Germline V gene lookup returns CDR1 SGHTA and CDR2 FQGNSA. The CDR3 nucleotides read TGTGCCAGCAGCTTAGAGGGGGCCGTGGGGGCGAATACGCAGTATTTT. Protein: CASSLEGAVGANTQYF.

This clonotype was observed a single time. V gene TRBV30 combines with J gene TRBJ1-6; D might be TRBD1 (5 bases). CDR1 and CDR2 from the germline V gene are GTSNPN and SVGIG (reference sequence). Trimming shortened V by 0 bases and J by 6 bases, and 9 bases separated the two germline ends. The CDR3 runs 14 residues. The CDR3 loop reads CAWSVGDGNSPLHF. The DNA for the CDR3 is TGTGCCTGGAGTGTTGGGGACGGTAATTCACCCCTCCACTTT.

Here the CDR3 reads CASSKAIQGAPGYTF. CDR3 bases: TGTGCCAGCAGCAAAGCGATACAGGGGGCGCCTGGCTACACCTTC. V and J are TRBV21-1 and TRBJ1-2; the table's TRBD1 call for D was not verified on the DNA. TRBV21-1 is annotated as a pseudogene. The CDR3 is made up of 15 amino acids.

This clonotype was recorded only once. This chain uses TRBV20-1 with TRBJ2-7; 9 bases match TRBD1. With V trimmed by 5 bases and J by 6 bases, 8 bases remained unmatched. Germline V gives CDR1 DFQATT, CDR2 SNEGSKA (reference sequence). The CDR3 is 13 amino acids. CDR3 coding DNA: TGCAGTGCTGCGCGGGGACAGGGATTCGAGCAGTACTTC. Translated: CSAARGQGFEQYF.

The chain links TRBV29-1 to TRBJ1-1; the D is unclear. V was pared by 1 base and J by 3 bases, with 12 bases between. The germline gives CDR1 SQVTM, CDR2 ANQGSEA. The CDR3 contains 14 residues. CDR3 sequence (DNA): TGCAGCGTTGAAGCCGTGAGTTTTTACACTGAAGCTTTCTTT. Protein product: CSVEAVSFYTEAFF.

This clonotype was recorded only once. The chain's CDR3 is CSAEDRRTDTQYF. The CDR3 DNA reads TGCAGCGCAGAGGACAGACGCACAGATACGCAGTATTTT. The V and J genes are TRBV29-1 and TRBJ2-3; D is possibly TRBD1 (6 bases). The CDR3 has 13 amino acids. Looked up from germline, CDR1 is SQVTM and CDR2 is ANQGSEA. Trimming pared 7 bases from V and 1 base from J, leaving 12 bases between.

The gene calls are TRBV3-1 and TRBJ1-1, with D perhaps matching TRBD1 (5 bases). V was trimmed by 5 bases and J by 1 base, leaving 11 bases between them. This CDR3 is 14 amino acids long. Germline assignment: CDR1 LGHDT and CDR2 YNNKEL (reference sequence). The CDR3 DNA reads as TGTGCCAGCAGCACGGGACGGCCGAACACTGAAGCTTTCTTT. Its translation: CASSTGRPNTEAFF.

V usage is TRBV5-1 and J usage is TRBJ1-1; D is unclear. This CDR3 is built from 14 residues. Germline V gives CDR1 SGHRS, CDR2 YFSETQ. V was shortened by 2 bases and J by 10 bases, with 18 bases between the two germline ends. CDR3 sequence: CASSFEGFQRGAFF. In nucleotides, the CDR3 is TGCGCCAGCAGCTTTGAGGGCTTCCAACGGGGAGCTTTCTTT.

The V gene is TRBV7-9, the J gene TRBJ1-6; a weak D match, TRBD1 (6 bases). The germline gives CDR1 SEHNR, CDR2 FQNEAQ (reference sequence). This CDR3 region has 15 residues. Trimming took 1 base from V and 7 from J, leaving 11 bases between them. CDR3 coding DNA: TGTGCCAGCAGCTTAGGGGGGGCGGTAAATTCACCCCTCCACTTT. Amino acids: CASSLGGAVNSPLHF.